The 11 T cell receptor beta chains below all came from one sample that was sequenced in a study of human T cells and chemical hapten exposure. As for time point: patch test 1, 2 weeks after DPC sensitization. As to treatment: therapeutic diphenylcyclopropenone sensitization with weekly scalp DPC. Each CDR3 protein is one row after TCRdb ran MiXCR on the RACE reads. The sample yields approximately 100,000 distinct CDR3 sequences, approximately 10% seen once. The sample consisted of whole blood, taken in connection with sensitization to the hapten diphenylcyclopropenone (DPC). These TCRs come from a woman in her forties with alopecia areata. Some clones in this sample may be carry-over from other donors' samples.

This clonotype has more than one count but fewer than ten. The rearrangement joins TRBV5-6 to TRBJ1-4, with D maybe TRBD1 (6 bases). This CDR3 region has 14 residues. CDR1 SGHDT and CDR2 YYEEEE come from the germline V gene. V dropped 2 bases and J dropped 4 bases, with 9 bases sitting between them. DNA for the CDR3: TGTGCCAGCAGCTTCGGACAGCGTAATGAAAAACTGTTTTTT. Translated, it gives CASSFGQRNEKLFF.

This clonotype was observed many times. The chain's CDR3 is CASRPGLAQAYEQYF. The CDR3 DNA follows: TGTGCCAGCAGACCCGGTTTAGCTCAGGCCTACGAGCAGTACTTC. The V call is TRBV6-2 or TRBV6-3, the J call TRBJ2-7; the D is unclear. This CDR3 has 15 amino acids. V lost 6 bases and J 2 bases, leaving 17 bases between the germline ends. CDR1 and CDR2 from the germline V gene are MNHEY and SVGEGT.

This clonotype was picked up many times. The V call is TRBV2, the J call TRBJ1-1; D call uncertain. The CDR3 contains 13 residues. The germline CDR1 and CDR2 sequences are SNHLY and FYNNEI. Trimming took 3 bases from V and 2 from J, leaving 7 bases between them. CDR3 in amino acids: CASSDDGNTEAFF. The CDR3 bases are TGTGCCAGCAGTGATGACGGAAACACTGAAGCTTTCTTT.

This chain links TRBV25-1 with TRBJ1-1; no firm D call. Germline values: CDR1 MGHDK, CDR2 SYGVNS. The V and J ends lost 0 bases and 4 bases respectively, with 9 bases between them. CDR3 size: 14 residues. The CDR3: CASSEYRAGTEAFF. CDR3 nucleotides: TGTGCCAGCAGTGAATATCGGGCAGGCACTGAAGCTTTCTTT. The full variable domain, completed using reference TRBV25-1 and TRBJ1-1, is EADIYQTPRYLVIGTGKKITLECSQTMGHDKMYWYQQDPGMELHLIHYSYGVNSTEKGDLSSESTVSRIRTEHFPLTLESARPSHTSQYLCASSEYRAGTEAFFGQGTRLTVV.

This clonotype was counted a few times. The chain links TRBV20-1 to TRBJ1-1, with D unclear. This CDR3 spans 12 amino acids. Looked up from germline, CDR1 is DFQATT and CDR2 is SNEGSKA (reference sequence). V was shortened by 3 bases and J by 4 bases, with 9 bases between the two germline ends. CDR3 residues: CSARRSSTEAFF. As DNA, the CDR3 is TGCAGTGCTAGGCGGAGTAGCACTGAAGCTTTCTTT.

To note about this clonotype: Its ends do not fully match the called genes, so a read error is possible. The CDR3 sequence: CANSPGNTGELFF. The CDR3 DNA is TGTGCCAACTCACCAGGGAACACCGGGGAGCTGTTTTTT. The V and J genes are TRBV18 and TRBJ2-2; D is undetermined. Germline V CDR1 and CDR2: KGHSH, LQKENI. The length of the CDR3 is 13 residues.

This chain links TRBV7-2 with TRBJ2-7; maybe TRBD1 (6 bases). Germline CDR1 and CDR2: SGHTA and FQGNSA. This CDR3 contains 13 residues. V was cut by 5 bases and J by 3 bases, with 11 bases left in between. The DNA for the CDR3 is TGTGCCAGCAGCGGAGCACAGGGCTACGAGCAGTACTTC. This encodes CASSGAQGYEQYF. The complete variable domain, with remaining parts taken from reference TRBV7-2 and TRBJ2-7, reads GAGVSQSPSNKVTEKGKDVELRCDPISGHTALYWYRQSLGQGLEFLIYFQGNSAPDKSGLPSDRFSAERTGGSVSTLTIQRTQQEDSAVYLCASSGAQGYEQYFGPGTRLTVT.

This clonotype was detected only a few times. The junction departs from the called germline gene at one end, perhaps through a read error. The CDR3 is CSASWGSKGNTIYF. The CDR3, as DNA: TGCAGCGCTAGCTGGGGCTCCAAAGGAAACACCATATATTTT. The chain links TRBV20-1 to TRBJ1-3; a weak D match, TRBD1 (5 bases). Germline values: CDR1 DFQATT, CDR2 SNEGSKA (reference sequence). The CDR3 contains 14 residues.

This clonotype appeared many times. The V gene is TRBV18, the J gene TRBJ2-7, with D possibly being TRBD2 (6 bases). The CDR3 runs 16 residues. The germline V gene encodes CDR1 KGHSH and CDR2 LQKENI. Trimming shortened V by 0 bases and J by 2 bases, and 14 bases separated the two germline ends. In nucleotides, the CDR3 is TGTGCCAGCTCACCACCGAGCCAGGGAGGAACCTACGAGCAGTACTTC. Amino acid sequence: CASSPPSQGGTYEQYF.

This clonotype was seen a handful of times. This sequence joins TRBV29-1 and TRBJ1-2; unclear D gene. Trimming stripped 6 bases from V and 7 bases from J, with 12 bases between. Germline lookup yields CDR1 SQVTM and CDR2 ANQGSEA. The CDR3 is 11 residues long. CDR3 coding DNA: TGCAGCGTCGCCGACAAGCCTGGCTACACCTTC. Translated: CSVADKPGYTF. Drawing the rest from reference TRBV29-1 and TRBJ1-2, the complete variable domain is SAVISQKPSRDICQRGTSLTIQCQVDSQVTMMFWYRQQPGQSLTLIATANQGSEATYESGFVIDKFPISRPNLTFSTLTVSNMSPEDSSIYLCSVADKPGYTFGSGTRLTVV.

This chain joins TRBV20-1 and TRBJ2-1, with a tentative D call TRBD2 (6 bases). Germline CDR1 and CDR2: DFQATT and SNEGSKA (reference sequence). The CDR3 totals 12 residues. V dropped 6 bases and J dropped 8 bases, with 14 bases sitting between them. CDR3 nucleotide sequence: TGCAGTGCCGGACTATTTATAGATGAGCAGTTCTTC. Its translation: CSAGLFIDEQFF.